Shown below are 24 T cell receptor beta chains from a single sample sequenced in a study of CD8 T cells in ankylosing spondylitis. TCRdb re-derived calls from the 5' RACE reads in MiXCR, one entry per CDR3 protein. The repertoire has 80,000 to 100,000 distinct CDR3 sequences, about 8.1% of them found once; the top ten carry roughly 5.5%. Specimen: blood, either unsorted or a sorted T cell fraction (not recorded which). The receptors stem from a male donor with ankylosing spondylitis or in good health (not recorded which).

The chain uses TRBV5-4 and TRBJ2-1; the match to TRBD2 covers 8 bases. The germline gives CDR1 SGHNT, CDR2 YYREEE (reference sequence). J lost 1 base, V lost 1 base, and 4 bases had no gene match. This CDR3 has 16 amino acids. The CDR3 bases are TGTGCCAGCAGCTTGATTAGCGGGGTATCCTACAATGAGCAGTTCTTC. This translates into CASSLISGVSYNEQFF.

This chain links TRBV15 with TRBJ1-6, with 8 bases aligning to TRBD1. The ends lost 3 bases at V and 11 bases at J; junction bases unmatched: 9. The germline gives CDR1 LNHNV, CDR2 YYDKDF (reference sequence). The CDR3 runs 15 residues. The CDR3 spells CATSRRQGSNPPLHF. DNA for the CDR3: TGTGCCACCAGCAGGAGACAGGGGTCGAATCCACCCCTCCACTTT.

The sample holds many counts of this clonotype. V and J are TRBV18 and TRBJ2-7; D gene unclear. Germline CDR1 KGHSH, CDR2 LQKENI. V dropped 2 bases and J dropped 6 bases, with 11 bases sitting between them. The CDR3 length is 13 residues. For the CDR3, the DNA is TGTGCCAGCTCACCAGCACTGGACGGCGAGCAGTACTTC. Translation: CASSPALDGEQYF.

CDR3 in amino acids: CASSFKTGPNYGYTF. In DNA form, the CDR3 reads TGTGCCAGTAGTTTCAAGACAGGTCCCAACTATGGCTACACCTTC. The genes are TRBV19 and TRBJ1-2; weak D call: TRBD1 (6 bases). This CDR3 comprises 15 residues. Trimming took off 5 bases at V and 2 bases at J, with 15 bases between the two ends. Germline-derived CDR1 and CDR2 are LNHDA and SQIVND (reference sequence).

This clonotype appeared a few times. V is TRBV19 and J is TRBJ1-1; D not resolved. The CDR3 is made up of 14 amino acids. The V end lost 6 bases, the J end lost 3 bases, and 14 bases lay between the germline ends. CDR1 LNHDA and CDR2 SQIVND come from the germline V gene (reference sequence). CDR3 in amino acids: CASRTFEGDTEAFF. For the CDR3, the DNA is TGTGCCAGTAGGACCTTTGAGGGTGACACTGAAGCTTTCTTT.

Many counts were recorded for this clonotype. The genes are TRBV12-3 or TRBV12-4 and TRBJ1-6; D may be TRBD1 (5 bases). This CDR3 is 16 amino acids long. V was cut by 3 bases and J by 0 bases, with 9 bases left in between. CDR3 nucleotides: TGTGCCAGCAGTTTCGGGGGGTTCTCCTATAATTCACCCCTCCACTTT. Its translation: CASSFGGFSYNSPLHF.

V is TRBV2 and J is TRBJ1-2; 9 bases are shared with TRBD1. The CDR3 is made up of 17 amino acids. CDR1 and CDR2 from the germline V gene are SNHLY and FYNNEI. The J segment lost 4 bases and the V segment lost 6 bases, leaving 15 bases of the junction unmatched. CDR3 sequence: CASRNRSGQGFFYGYTF. As DNA, the CDR3 is TGTGCCAGCAGGAACCGTTCGGGACAGGGCTTTTTCTATGGCTACACCTTC.

This clonotype was counted at least ten times. The V call is TRBV20-1, the J call TRBJ2-2, with unresolved D. The CDR3 has 14 amino acids. Trimming removed 3 bases from V and 0 bases from J, with 8 bases in between. Germline V lookup: CDR1 DFQATT, CDR2 SNEGSKA (reference sequence). The DNA of the CDR3 is TGCAGTGCTAGTCTACAGCCGAACACCGGGGAGCTGTTTTTT. Translated: CSASLQPNTGELFF.

This clonotype was detected ten times or more. The gene calls are TRBV4-2 and TRBJ2-5; D possibly corresponds to TRBD2 (6 bases). Trimming left V 4 bases short and J 1 base short, with 13 bases between. Germline V gene lookup returns CDR1 LGHNA and CDR2 YNFKEQ. The CDR3 covers 15 residues. In DNA form, the CDR3 reads TGTGCCAGCAGCCCCCGCGGCGGGGTCCAAGAGACCCAGTACTTC. Its translation: CASSPRGGVQETQYF.

The table lists this clonotype with many counts. The chain is built from TRBV7-2 and TRBJ2-7, with D tentatively TRBD1 (5 bases). The CDR3 length is 13 residues. Germline V gene sequence: CDR1 SGHTA, CDR2 FQGNSA. Trimming took 6 bases from V and 3 from J, leaving 12 bases between them. The CDR3 spells CASSRRQSYEQYF. The CDR3 nucleotides read TGTGCCAGCAGTCGACGACAGAGCTACGAGCAGTACTTC.

This sequence joins TRBV6-2 or TRBV6-3 and TRBJ2-6; 9 nucleotides align to TRBD1. The CDR3 sequence is 17 residues long. The junction had 5 bases not matched to a gene; V was cut back by 5 bases and J by 0 bases. Germline values: CDR1 MNHEY, CDR2 SVGEGT. The DNA of the CDR3 is TGTGCCAGCAGTACCGGGACAGGGCCCTCTGGGGCCAACGTCCTGACTTTC. It is translated as CASSTGTGPSGANVLTF.

The rearrangement links TRBV20-1 to TRBJ1-6; TRBD1 matches at 8 bases. The CDR3 is 14 residues long. Germline V gene data show CDR1 as DFQATT and CDR2 as SNEGSKA (reference sequence). Trimming removed 3 bases from V and 9 bases from J; junction bases left unmatched: 7. The CDR3 sequence: CSAREQGGSSPLHF. CDR3 nucleotides: TGCAGTGCTAGGGAACAGGGGGGAAGTTCACCCCTCCACTTT.

The genes are TRBV20-1 and TRBJ2-7; 9 nucleotides line up with TRBD2. Germline V gives CDR1 DFQATT, CDR2 SNEGSKA (reference sequence). V shed 0 bases, J shed 6 bases, and the junction held 12 bases outside the gene matches. The CDR3 is made up of 16 amino acids. DNA for the CDR3: TGCAGTGCTAGAGATTTAATCGGCGGGGGGGCCCCCGAGCAGTACTTC. Translated, it gives CSARDLIGGGAPEQYF.

This clonotype came up many times. In DNA, the CDR3 is TGTGCCAGCAGCCAAGATAGGTCTAGCGGGGGGTTACAAATCCTAAGAGGGTCCCAGTACTTC. It translates to CASSQDRSSGGLQILRGSQYF. The chain links TRBV3-1 to TRBJ2-5; 11 nucleotides match TRBD2. This CDR3 comprises 21 residues. Germline loops: CDR1 LGHDT, CDR2 YNNKEL (reference sequence). V was pared by 0 bases and J by 9 bases, with 24 bases of the junction left unmatched.

This clonotype has at least ten counts. The chain has TRBV2 and TRBJ2-7, with D possibly TRBD1 on 6 matching bases. Trimming shortened V by 8 bases and J by 0 bases, and 11 bases separated the two germline ends. Germline V CDR1 and CDR2: SNHLY, FYNNEI. The CDR3 has 13 residues. CDR3 coding DNA: TGTGCCAGCGCAGGGGTTTTCTCCTACGAGCAGTACTTC. It is translated as CASAGVFSYEQYF.

This clonotype came up many times. The gene calls are TRBV29-1 and TRBJ2-1; 10 bases are shared with TRBD1. Trimming removed 7 bases from V and 7 bases from J; junction bases left unmatched: 4. The CDR3 runs 12 residues. From germline, CDR1 is SQVTM and CDR2 ANQGSEA. The CDR3 region has the DNA TGCAGCGCACGGACAGGGGGGAATGAGCAGTTCTTC. Protein product: CSARTGGNEQFF.

In its sample, this clonotype was seen a few times. The rearrangement uses TRBV29-1 and TRBJ2-7; TRBD1 aligns across 7 bases. CDR1 and CDR2 (germline): SQVTM, ANQGSEA. The CDR3 extends over 13 amino acids. Germline trimming cut 6 bases from V and 3 bases from J; bases unmatched to any gene: 8. The CDR3 region has the DNA TGCAGCGTCAACCGGGACAGAGACTACGAGCAGTACTTC. The encoded protein is CSVNRDRDYEQYF.

This clonotype was recorded at least ten times. This chain joins TRBV12-3 or TRBV12-4 and TRBJ2-2; D is perhaps TRBD1 or TRBD2 (5 bases each). Trimming stripped 8 bases from V and 4 bases from J, with 11 bases between. The CDR3 is 13 amino acids. CDR3 DNA: TGTGCCAGCGAGGGGATGAGCACCGGGGAGCTGTTTTTT. Translated: CASEGMSTGELFF.

Turning to this clonotype: With a much larger clone just one base away, this may be a read error. The chain carries TRBV5-6 and TRBJ2-2; either TRBD1 or TRBD2 may supply D (5 bases each). Germline assignment: CDR1 SGHDT and CDR2 YYEEEE. This CDR3 has 13 amino acids. The CDR3 here is CVSSPWGTGELFF. As DNA, the CDR3 is TGTGTCAGCAGCCCGTGGGGGACCGGGGAGCTGTTTTTT.

This clonotype was counted many times. V usage is TRBV27 and J usage is TRBJ2-7; 9 nucleotides align to TRBD1. V gave up 7 bases and J gave up 5 bases; unmatched junction bases: 9. This CDR3 has 14 amino acids. CDR1 is MNHEY and CDR2 is SMNVEV in the germline V gene (reference sequence). The CDR3 protein is CASKPGTGTNEQYF. CDR3 DNA: TGTGCCAGCAAACCCGGGACAGGGACGAACGAGCAGTACTTC.

This clonotype was counted a single time. This may come from a read error, since a much larger clone is one base off. The chain is built from TRBV12-3 or TRBV12-4 and TRBJ1-6; D gene ambiguous. CDR3 length: 14 amino acids. This CDR3 is CTSSKSSYNSPLHF. For the CDR3, the DNA is TGTACCAGCAGCAAAAGCTCCTATAATTCACCCCTCCACTTT.

The rearrangement links TRBV12-3 or TRBV12-4 to TRBJ1-6; D call uncertain. V lost 1 base and J 10 bases, leaving 23 bases between the germline ends. The CDR3 loop spans 18 amino acids. CDR3 amino acids: CASSLDHRERPSGSPLHF. In DNA form, the CDR3 reads TGTGCCAGCAGTTTAGACCACCGAGAACGGCCCAGTGGCTCACCCCTCCACTTT.

On this clonotype itself: An end of the junction differs from the germline gene, which may be a read error. The V call is TRBV4-2, the J call TRBJ1-6, with no clear D. Germline V gene data show CDR1 as LGHNA and CDR2 as YNFKEQ. The CDR3 extends over 16 amino acids. The CDR3 bases are TGTGTCAGCAGCCTCCTGGCAGGACGACTAAATTCACCCCTCCACTTT. This encodes CVSSLLAGRLNSPLHF.

This clonotype was detected a few times. V gene TRBV29-1 combines with J gene TRBJ2-5, with TRBD2 matching over 11 bases. The germline V gene has CDR1 SQVTM and CDR2 ANQGSEA. This CDR3 contains 14 residues. The V segment lost 6 bases and the J segment 5 bases; nucleotides outside the gene matches: 8. The CDR3 reads CSVVSGGVRETQYF. CDR3 coding DNA: TGCAGCGTAGTTAGCGGGGGGGTCCGGGAGACCCAGTACTTC.